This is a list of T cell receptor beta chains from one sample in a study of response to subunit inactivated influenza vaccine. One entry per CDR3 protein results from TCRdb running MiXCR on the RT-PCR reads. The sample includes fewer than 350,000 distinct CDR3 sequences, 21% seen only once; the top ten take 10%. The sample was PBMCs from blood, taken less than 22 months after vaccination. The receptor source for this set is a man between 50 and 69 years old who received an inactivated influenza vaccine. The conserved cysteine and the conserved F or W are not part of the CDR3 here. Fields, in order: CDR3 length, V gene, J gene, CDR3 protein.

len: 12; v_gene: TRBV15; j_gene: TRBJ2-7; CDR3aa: ATSRLGEGYEQY
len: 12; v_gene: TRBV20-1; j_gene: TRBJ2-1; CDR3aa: SAKRGSAYNEQF
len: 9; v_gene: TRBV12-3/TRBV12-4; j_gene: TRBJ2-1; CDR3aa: ASSPRAEQF
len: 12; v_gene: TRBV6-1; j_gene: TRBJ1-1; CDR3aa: ATATGRMNTEAF
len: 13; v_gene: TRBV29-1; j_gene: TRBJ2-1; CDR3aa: SVEIAGDTYNEQF
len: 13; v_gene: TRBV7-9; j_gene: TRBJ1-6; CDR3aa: ASSYPGTGNSPLH
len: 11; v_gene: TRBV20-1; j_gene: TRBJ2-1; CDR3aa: SARGLAGGEQF
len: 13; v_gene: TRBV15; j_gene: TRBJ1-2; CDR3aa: ATSRDQVPNLPYT
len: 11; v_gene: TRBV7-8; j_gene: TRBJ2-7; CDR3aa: ASSLGDAAEQY
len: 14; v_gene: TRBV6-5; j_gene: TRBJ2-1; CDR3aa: ASSYPLTGGRNEQF
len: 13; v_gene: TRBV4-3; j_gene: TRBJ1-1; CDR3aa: ASSQNRFEDTEAF
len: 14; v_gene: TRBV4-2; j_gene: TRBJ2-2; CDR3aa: ASSQDPGANTGELF
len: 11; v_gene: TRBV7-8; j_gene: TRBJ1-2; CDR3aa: ASSPRAGAGYT
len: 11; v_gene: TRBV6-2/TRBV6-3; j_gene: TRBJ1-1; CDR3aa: ASRWTGVTEAF
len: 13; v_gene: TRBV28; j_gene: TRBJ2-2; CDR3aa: ASSPFWDNTGELF
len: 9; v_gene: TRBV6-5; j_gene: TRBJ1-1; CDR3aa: ASSYEGRAF
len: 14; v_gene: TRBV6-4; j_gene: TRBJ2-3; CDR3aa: ASSAWADLRTDTQY
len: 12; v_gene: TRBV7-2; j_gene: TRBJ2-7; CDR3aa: ASSLAGGRYEQY
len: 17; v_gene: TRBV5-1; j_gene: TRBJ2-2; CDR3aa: ASSSPGLRITSNTGELF
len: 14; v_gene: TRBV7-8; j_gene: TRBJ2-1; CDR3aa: ASSPGRLAGWYEQF
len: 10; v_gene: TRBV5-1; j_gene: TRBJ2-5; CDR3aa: ASSLEQETQY
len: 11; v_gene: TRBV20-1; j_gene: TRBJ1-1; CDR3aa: SATTGGNTEAF
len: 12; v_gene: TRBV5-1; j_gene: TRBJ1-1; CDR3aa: ASRERGMNTEAF
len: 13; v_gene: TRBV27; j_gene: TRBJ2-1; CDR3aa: ASSGLAGGETEQF
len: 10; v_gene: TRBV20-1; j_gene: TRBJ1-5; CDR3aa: SAEDRHQPQH
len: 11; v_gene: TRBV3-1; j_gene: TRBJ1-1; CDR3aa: ASSQEGFRGPF
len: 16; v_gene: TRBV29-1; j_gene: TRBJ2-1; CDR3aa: SASPRGSGGRIYNEQF
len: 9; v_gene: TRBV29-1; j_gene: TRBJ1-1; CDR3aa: SVVGRPGAF
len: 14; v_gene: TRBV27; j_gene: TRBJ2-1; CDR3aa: ASSLHSASSYNEQF
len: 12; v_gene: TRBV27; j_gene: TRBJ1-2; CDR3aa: ASSFQYRNGGYT
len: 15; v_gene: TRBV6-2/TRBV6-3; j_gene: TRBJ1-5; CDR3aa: ASSPILGHSPHQPQH
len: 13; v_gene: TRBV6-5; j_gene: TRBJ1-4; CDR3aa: ASSYRGIANEKLF
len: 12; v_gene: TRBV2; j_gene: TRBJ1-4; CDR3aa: ASKRAATNEKLF
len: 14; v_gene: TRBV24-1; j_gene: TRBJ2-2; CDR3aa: ATSDSAQTVTGELF
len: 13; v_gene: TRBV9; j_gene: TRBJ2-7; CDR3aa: ASSVAASVTYEQY
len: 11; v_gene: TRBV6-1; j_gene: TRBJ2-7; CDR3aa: ASSVTVPYEQY
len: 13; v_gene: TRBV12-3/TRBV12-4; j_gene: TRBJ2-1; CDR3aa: ASSLGSGGYNEQF
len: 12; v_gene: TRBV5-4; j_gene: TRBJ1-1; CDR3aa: ASSRRDRETEAF
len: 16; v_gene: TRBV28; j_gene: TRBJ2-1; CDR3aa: ASTTPAFGRGSYNEQF
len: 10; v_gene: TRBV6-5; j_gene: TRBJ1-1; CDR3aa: ASRSSYTEAF
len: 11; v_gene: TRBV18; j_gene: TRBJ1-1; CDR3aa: ASSPEMNTEAF
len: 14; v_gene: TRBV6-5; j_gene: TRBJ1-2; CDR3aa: ASSSYREPINYGYT
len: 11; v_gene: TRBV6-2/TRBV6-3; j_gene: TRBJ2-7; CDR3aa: ASSYWDTYEQY
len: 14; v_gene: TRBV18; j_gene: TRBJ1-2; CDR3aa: ASSPPVGVRVSGYT
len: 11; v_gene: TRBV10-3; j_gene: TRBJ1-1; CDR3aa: AISASIDTEAF
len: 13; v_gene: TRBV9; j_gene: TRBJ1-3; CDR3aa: ASSVDLSKGNTIY
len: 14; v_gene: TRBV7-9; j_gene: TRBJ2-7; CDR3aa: ASSLGLAGGIDEQY
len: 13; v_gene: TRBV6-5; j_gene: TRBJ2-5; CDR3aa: ASSYSGGLLETQY
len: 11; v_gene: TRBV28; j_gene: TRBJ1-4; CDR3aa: ASSPLMGEKLF
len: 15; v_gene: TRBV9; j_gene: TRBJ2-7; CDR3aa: ASSVVEMPAPLYEQY